This T cell receptor (beta chain) stems from a study of blood T cell repertoires in COVID-19. Study overall: There were acute and convalescent COVID-19 samples, and they came from the United States, Italy and Spain. From T cells, B-cell-depleted T cells, or PBMCs came the material, which was cDNA or gDNA.

The CDR3 consists of 17 residues. The germline V gene encodes CDR1 LNHNV and CDR2 YYDKDF (reference sequence). Unmatched junction bases numbered 11, after V lost 0 bases and J lost 4 bases. Per the study methods: Cell counts per sample came from amplifying reference gene primers. The assay was immunoSEQ multiplex PCR, and TCRdb's table has in-frame clones only and misses some. V and J calls and clone size are as listed in that table; D and trimming were resolved from the DNA. The sample carries 90,000 or so clones, around 84% recorded once. The chain uses TRBV15 and TRBJ1-2; the match to TRBD1 covers 7 bases. This sequence originates from a man aged 55 to 70 with acute or convalescent COVID-19. Source material: peripheral blood. The CDR3 DNA reads as TGTGCCACCAGCAGAGATAAGGAGGGACAGCCTTTCTATGGCTACACCTTC. Protein product: CATSRDKEGQPFYGYTF. The full variable domain, rest sourced from reference TRBV15 and TRBJ1-2, is DAMVIQNPRYQVTQFGKPVTLSCSQTLNHNVMYWYQQKSSQAPKLLFHYYDKDFNNEADTPDNFQSRRPNTSFCFLDIRSPGLGDTAMYLCATSRDKEGQPFYGYTFGSGTRLTVV.